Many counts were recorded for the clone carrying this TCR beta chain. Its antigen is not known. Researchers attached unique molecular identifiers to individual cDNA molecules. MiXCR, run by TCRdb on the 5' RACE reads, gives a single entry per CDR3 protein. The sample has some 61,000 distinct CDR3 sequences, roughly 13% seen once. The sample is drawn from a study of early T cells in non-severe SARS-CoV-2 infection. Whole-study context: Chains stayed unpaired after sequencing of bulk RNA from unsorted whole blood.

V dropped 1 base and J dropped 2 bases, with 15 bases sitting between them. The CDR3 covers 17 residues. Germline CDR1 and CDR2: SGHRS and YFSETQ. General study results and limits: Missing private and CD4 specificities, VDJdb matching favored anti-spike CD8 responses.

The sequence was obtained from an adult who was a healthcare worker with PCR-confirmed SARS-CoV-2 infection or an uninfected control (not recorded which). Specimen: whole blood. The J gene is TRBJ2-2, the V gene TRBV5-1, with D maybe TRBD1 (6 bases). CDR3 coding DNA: TGCGCCAGCAGCTTGTGGGGAAGGGGGAGCAACACCGGGGAGCTGTTTTTT. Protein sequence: CASSLWGRGSNTGELFF.